These 14 T cell receptor beta chains originate from one sample sequenced in a study of CD8+ T cells in alopecia areata. It was cDNA, reverse transcribed from extracted RNA, that served as the sequencing template. Profiling relied on immunoSEQ multiplex PCR, and the TCRdb table lists in-frame clones only, not all of them. The sample lists tens of thousands of clones; about 51% were seen once. Sequenced sample: NKG2D-high CD8+ T cells sorted from blood. Receptors originate from a human donor with alopecia areata.

The chain combines TRBV7-6 with TRBJ2-1; 8 nucleotides match TRBD2. The length of the CDR3 is 15 residues. CDR1 SGHVS and CDR2 FNYEAQ come from the germline V gene. The V segment lost 5 bases and the J segment 4 bases; nucleotides outside the gene matches: 7. The DNA for the CDR3 is TGTGCCAGCAGCCAAGAGCGGGAGTCATACAATGAGCAGTTCTTC. Protein: CASSQERESYNEQFF.

Written as DNA, the CDR3 is TGTGCCAGCTCACCACCCTTGGACAGGGAAATCGGAGAGCAGTACTTC. This translates into CASSPPLDREIGEQYF. V usage is TRBV18 and J usage is TRBJ2-7; 8 nucleotides agree with TRBD1. The CDR3 runs to 16 residues. Germline-derived CDR1 and CDR2 are KGHSH and LQKENI. Trimming removed 0 bases from V and 7 bases from J; junction bases left unmatched: 11.

The CDR3 loop is CASKGDYGYTF. The CDR3 DNA reads TGTGCCAGCAAGGGGGACTATGGCTACACCTTC. V gene TRBV7-8 combines with J gene TRBJ1-2, with D perhaps TRBD1 (6 bases). The CDR3 contains 11 residues. Germline values: CDR1 SGHVS, CDR2 FQNEAQ. V lost 7 bases to trimming and J lost 3 bases, with 6 bases between them.

The J gene is TRBJ2-3, the V gene TRBV29-1, with D possibly being TRBD1 or TRBD2 (5 bases each). The germline CDR1 and CDR2 sequences are SQVTM and ANQGSEA. The CDR3 totals 14 residues. Trimming removed 8 bases from V and 3 bases from J, with 18 bases in between. This CDR3 is CSSRTGLETDTQYF. The CDR3 coding sequence is TGCAGCTCTCGTACAGGACTCGAGACAGATACGCAGTATTTT.

This chain joins TRBV29-1 and TRBJ1-2; TRBD1 agrees at 7 bases. Losses at the gene ends were 2 bases for V and 4 bases for J; bases not matched to a gene: 7. The CDR3 length is 14 residues. Germline lookup yields CDR1 SQVTM and CDR2 ANQGSEA. The CDR3 reads CSVETGESTYGYTF. Written as DNA, the CDR3 is TGCAGCGTTGAAACAGGGGAGTCGACCTATGGCTACACCTTC.

This clone occurred a few times. This chain connects TRBV4-1 to TRBJ2-4; no clear D gene. This CDR3 region has 15 residues. Germline V gene sequence: CDR1 MGHRA, CDR2 YSYEKL. Trimming took off 1 base at V and 8 bases at J, with 15 bases between the two ends. CDR3 nucleotide sequence: TGCGCCAGCAGCCAAGTTTCCAGGTCTGAAGACATTCAGTACTTC. Its translation is CASSQVSRSEDIQYF.

The V call is TRBV18, the J call TRBJ2-3; the D is unclear. This CDR3 contains 16 residues. V was trimmed by 0 bases and J by 5 bases, leaving 15 bases between them. The germline CDR1 and CDR2 sequences are KGHSH and LQKENI. CDR3 DNA sequence: TGTGCCAGCTCACCACCAGGTCAGGCCTTTGAAGATACGCAGTATTTT. It codes for CASSPPGQAFEDTQYF. Filled out from reference TRBV18 and TRBJ2-3, the complete variable domain reads NAGVMQNPRHLVRRRGQEARLRCSPMKGHSHVYWYRQLPEEGLKFMVYLQKENIIDESGMPKERFSAEFPKEGPSILRIQQVVRGDSAAYFCASSPPGQAFEDTQYFGPGTRLTVL.

The chain joins TRBV11-2 to TRBJ2-5, with D unresolved. The germline V gene has CDR1 SGHAT and CDR2 FQNNGV. The V end lost 7 bases, the J end lost 1 base, and 10 bases lay between the germline ends. The CDR3 runs to 13 residues. CDR3 coding DNA: TGTGCCAGCACCGACTTGCGCCAAGAGACCCAGTACTTC. As protein: CASTDLRQETQYF.

The chain joins TRBV9 to TRBJ2-5; TRBD1 agrees at 11 bases. Germline-derived CDR1 and CDR2 are SGDLS and YYNGEE. The V gene end was trimmed by 3 bases and the J gene end by 5 bases; junction bases not matched to a gene: 9. The CDR3 totals 16 residues. CDR3 loop: CASSERSRDRGETQYF. The DNA of the CDR3 is TGTGCCAGCAGCGAACGCAGCCGGGACAGGGGGGAGACCCAGTACTTC.

CDR3 sequence reads: CASGPGDADTQYF. DNA of the CDR3: TGTGCCAGCGGGCCAGGGGACGCAGATACGCAGTATTTT. The chain joins TRBV27 to TRBJ2-3; D might be TRBD1 (6 bases). Germline V gene lookup returns CDR1 MNHEY and CDR2 SMNVEV (reference sequence). The CDR3 covers 13 residues. V lost 8 bases, J lost 4 bases, and 13 bases lay in between.

This chain uses TRBV27 with TRBJ2-7; the D is unclear. This CDR3 has 12 amino acids. The ends were cut back, 7 bases at V and 3 bases at J, with 10 bases in the middle. The V gene's germline CDR1 is MNHEY and CDR2 SMNVEV (reference sequence). The CDR3 protein is CASNSASYEQYF. For the CDR3, the DNA is TGTGCCAGCAACTCCGCGAGCTACGAGCAGTACTTC.

The chain has TRBV29-1 and TRBJ2-1; D remains ambiguous. Per the germline V gene, CDR1 is SQVTM and CDR2 is ANQGSEA. This CDR3 contains 11 residues. The V end was cut by 7 bases, the J end by 3 bases, with 7 bases between. The CDR3 DNA sequence: TGCAGCGGGAGTAGCTACAATGAGCAGTTCTTC. As protein: CSGSSYNEQFF.

This clone was observed a handful of times. The CDR3 nucleotides read TGCAGCGATCTACAGGATGAAGCTTTCTTT. Residues: CSDLQDEAFF. The genes are TRBV29-1 and TRBJ1-1; possible D gene TRBD1, 5 bases. The germline CDR1 and CDR2 sequences are SQVTM and ANQGSEA. This CDR3 contains 10 residues. The ends were cut back, 7 bases at V and 7 bases at J, with 10 bases in the middle.

The V and J genes are TRBV28 and TRBJ1-5; D unclear. The V and J ends lost 9 bases and 2 bases respectively, with 14 bases between them. The germline CDR1 and CDR2 sequences are MDHEN and SYDVKM. The CDR3 contains 14 residues. CDR3 loop: CASRRELGNQPQHF. CDR3 nucleotide sequence: TGTGCCAGTAGGAGGGAATTGGGCAATCAGCCCCAGCATTTT.